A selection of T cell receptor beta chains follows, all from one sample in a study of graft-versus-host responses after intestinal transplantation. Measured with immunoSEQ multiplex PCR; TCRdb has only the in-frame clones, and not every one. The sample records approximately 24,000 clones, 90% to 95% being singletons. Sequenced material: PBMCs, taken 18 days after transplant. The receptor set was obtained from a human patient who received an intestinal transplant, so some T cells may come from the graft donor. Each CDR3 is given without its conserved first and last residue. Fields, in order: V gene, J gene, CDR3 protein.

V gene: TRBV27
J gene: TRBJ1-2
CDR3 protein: ASSLSGRRGYT

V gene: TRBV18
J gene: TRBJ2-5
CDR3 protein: ASSPPFGETQY

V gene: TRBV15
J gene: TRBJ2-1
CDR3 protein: ATSTRTVNEQF

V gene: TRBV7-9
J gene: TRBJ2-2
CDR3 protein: ASSLAPGQPYTGELF

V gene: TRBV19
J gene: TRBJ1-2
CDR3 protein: ASSMAQGAGGYT

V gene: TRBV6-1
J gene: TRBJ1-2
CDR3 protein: ASSDLARRGYGYT

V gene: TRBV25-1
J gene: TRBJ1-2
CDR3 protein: ASSESGRFYGYT

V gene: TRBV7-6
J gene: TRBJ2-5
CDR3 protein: ASSPAQKFGGSLSYQETQY

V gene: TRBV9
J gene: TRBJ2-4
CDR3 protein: ASSVGGGLENIQY

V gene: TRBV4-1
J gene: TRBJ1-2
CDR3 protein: ASSRLTVGGGLGYGYT

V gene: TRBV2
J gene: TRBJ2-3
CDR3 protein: ASSEGVADTQY

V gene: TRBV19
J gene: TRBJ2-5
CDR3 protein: ASSTMGTQY

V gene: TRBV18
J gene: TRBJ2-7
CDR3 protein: ASRGTVAYEQY

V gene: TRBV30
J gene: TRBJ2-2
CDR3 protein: AWGTSGGNTGELF

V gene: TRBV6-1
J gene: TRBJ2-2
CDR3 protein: ASSPSSGELF

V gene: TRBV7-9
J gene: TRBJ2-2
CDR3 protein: ASSGQGSTGELF

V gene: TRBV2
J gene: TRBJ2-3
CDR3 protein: ASSEILRTDTQY

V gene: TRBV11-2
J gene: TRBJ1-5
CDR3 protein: ADIRRGVNQPQH

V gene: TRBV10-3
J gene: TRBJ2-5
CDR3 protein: AISASQLGETQY

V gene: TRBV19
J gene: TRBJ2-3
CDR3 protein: ASAPSGGVYTDTQY

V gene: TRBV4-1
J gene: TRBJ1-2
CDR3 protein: ASSPSWGEYYGYT

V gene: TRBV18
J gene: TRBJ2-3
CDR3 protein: ASSPGVSDTQY

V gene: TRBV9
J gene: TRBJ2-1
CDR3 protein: ASSAVTNYNEQF

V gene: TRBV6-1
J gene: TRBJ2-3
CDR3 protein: AIEEGESTDTQY

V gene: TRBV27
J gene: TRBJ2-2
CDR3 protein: ASSPDRTTGELF

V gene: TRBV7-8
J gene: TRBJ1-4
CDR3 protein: ASSLGTGSTNEKLF

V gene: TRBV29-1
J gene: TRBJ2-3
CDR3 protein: SVRGTPSTDTQY

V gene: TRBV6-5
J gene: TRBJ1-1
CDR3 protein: ASRSGPAEAF

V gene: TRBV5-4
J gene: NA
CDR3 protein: ASSLEGLAGGPYEQY

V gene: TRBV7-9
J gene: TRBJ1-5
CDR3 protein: ASSFGQGYQPQH

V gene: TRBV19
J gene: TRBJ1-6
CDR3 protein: ASSIRDGDSPLH

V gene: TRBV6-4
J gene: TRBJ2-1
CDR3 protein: ASSRGGWGPYNEQF

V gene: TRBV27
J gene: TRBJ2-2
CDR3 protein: ASSLRGGWGPNGELF

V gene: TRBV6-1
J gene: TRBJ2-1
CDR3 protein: ASSESGRGGPYNEQF

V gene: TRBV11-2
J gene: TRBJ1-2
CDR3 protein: ASSQSWKSREYGYT

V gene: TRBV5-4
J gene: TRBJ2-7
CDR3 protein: ASSLGPREQY

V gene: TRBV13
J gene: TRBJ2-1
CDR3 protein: ASSSRWGSSYNEQF

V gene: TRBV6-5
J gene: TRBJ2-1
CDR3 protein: ASSSPGGQISEQF

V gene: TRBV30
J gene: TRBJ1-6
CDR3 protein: AWRGTLPSSYNSPLH

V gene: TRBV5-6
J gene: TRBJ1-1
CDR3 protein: ASGGKRGARDTEAF

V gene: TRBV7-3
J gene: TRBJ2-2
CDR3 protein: ASSLGLAGNTGELF

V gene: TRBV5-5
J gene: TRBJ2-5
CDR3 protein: ASSGAGAQETQY

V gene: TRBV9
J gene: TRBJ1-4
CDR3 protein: ASSVGGRSGPGEKLF

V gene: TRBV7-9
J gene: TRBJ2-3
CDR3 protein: ASTTQRTPTDTQY

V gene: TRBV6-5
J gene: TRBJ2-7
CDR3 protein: ASSYTPWGGEQY

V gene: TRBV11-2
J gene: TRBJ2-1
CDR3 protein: ASSIPSGDEQF

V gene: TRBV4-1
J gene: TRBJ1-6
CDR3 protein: ASSQDKGSGSPLH

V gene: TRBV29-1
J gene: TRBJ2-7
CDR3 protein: SVEGQSGGQY

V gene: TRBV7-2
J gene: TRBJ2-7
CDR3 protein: ASSATRAGISYEQY

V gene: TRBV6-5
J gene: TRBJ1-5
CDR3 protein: ASQGFNQPQH

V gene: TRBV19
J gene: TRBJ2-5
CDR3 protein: ASSIWAGEGEQY

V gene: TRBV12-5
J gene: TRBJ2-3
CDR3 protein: ASGLVSSGGDTQY

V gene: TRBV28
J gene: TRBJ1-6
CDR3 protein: ASSSPRRSGTNSPLH

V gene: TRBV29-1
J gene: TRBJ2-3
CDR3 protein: SACQGLAGTDTQY

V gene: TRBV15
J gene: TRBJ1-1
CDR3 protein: ATQGGPMGEAF